Each of the 4 T cell receptor beta chains below was sequenced from the same sample in a study of cytomegalovirus exposure and HLA in healthy donors. The PCR used 60 Vbeta and 13 Jbeta primers. This table comes from immunoSEQ multiplex PCR, and its TCRdb copy is limited to in-frame clones, with some not included. Here the sample spans 120,000 to 150,000 clones, roughly 82% being singletons. Input material: PBMCs. Every receptor here comes from a man between 25 and 39 years old in good health and CMV-seropositive.

The J gene is TRBJ2-1, the V gene TRBV25-1, with a tentative D call TRBD2 (5 bases). V was clipped by 3 bases and J by 7 bases, with 10 bases between them. There are 13 residues in the CDR3. Germline CDR1 and CDR2: MGHDK and SYGVNS. CDR3 nucleotides: TGTGCCAGCAGTGATCCCGACTATAATGAGCAGTTCTTC. This sequence encodes CASSDPDYNEQFF.

The chain has TRBV6-5 and TRBJ2-3; tentative D call: TRBD2 (5 bases). V gave up 6 bases and J gave up 0 bases, with 13 bases separating them. CDR1 is MNHEY and CDR2 is SVGAGI in the germline V gene. The CDR3 is 15 amino acids. The CDR3 loop reads CASRPDWASTDTQYF. The CDR3 DNA reads as TGTGCCAGCAGACCGGACTGGGCTAGCACAGATACGCAGTATTTT.

CDR3: CASSVAGEYNEQFF. For the CDR3, the DNA is TGTGCCAGCAGTGTAGCGGGGGAGTACAATGAGCAGTTCTTC. The chain links TRBV6-4 to TRBJ2-1; the match to TRBD2 covers 9 bases. CDR3 length equals 14 residues. Germline CDR1 MRHNA, CDR2 SNTAGT. Unmatched junction bases numbered 2, after V lost 4 bases and J lost 4 bases.

The rearrangement links TRBV4-1 to TRBJ1-2; no definite D call. The V and J ends lost 4 bases and 0 bases respectively, with 15 bases between them. Germline V gene lookup returns CDR1 MGHRA and CDR2 YSYEKL. This CDR3 has 16 amino acids. CDR3 amino acids: CASSRPAAVSNYGYTF. The CDR3 DNA sequence: TGCGCCAGCAGCCGACCGGCTGCGGTTTCTAACTATGGCTACACCTTC.